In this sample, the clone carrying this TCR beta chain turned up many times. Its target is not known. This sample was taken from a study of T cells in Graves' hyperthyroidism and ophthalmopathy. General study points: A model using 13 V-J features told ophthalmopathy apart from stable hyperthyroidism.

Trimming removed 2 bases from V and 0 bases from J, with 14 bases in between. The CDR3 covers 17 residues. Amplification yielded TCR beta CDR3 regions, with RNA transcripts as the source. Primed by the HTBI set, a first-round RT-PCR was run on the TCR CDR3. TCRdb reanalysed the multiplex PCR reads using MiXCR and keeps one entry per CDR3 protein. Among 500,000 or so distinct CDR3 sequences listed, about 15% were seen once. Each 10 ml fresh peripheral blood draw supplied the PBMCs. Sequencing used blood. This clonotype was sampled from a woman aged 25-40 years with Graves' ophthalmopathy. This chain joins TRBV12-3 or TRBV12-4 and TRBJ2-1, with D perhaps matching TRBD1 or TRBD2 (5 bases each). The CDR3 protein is CASSLRGRLYSYNEQFF. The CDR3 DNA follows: TGTGCCAGCAGTTTACGGGGCCGGTTGTACTCCTACAATGAGCAGTTCTTC.